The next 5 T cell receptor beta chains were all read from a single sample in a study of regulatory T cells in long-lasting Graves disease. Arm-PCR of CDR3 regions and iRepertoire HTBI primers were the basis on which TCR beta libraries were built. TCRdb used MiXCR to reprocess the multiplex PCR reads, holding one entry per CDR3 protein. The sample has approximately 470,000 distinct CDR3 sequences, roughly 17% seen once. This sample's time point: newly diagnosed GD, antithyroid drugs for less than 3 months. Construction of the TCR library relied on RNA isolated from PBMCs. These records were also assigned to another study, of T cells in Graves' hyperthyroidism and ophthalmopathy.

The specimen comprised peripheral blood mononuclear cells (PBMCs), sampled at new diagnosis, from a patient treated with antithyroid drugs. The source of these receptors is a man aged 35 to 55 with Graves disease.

This CDR3 is CASSQRQVPYNEQFF. The CDR3 DNA sequence: TGTGCCAGTAGTCAAAGACAGGTACCCTACAATGAGCAGTTCTTC. The V and J genes are TRBV19 and TRBJ2-1, with a tentative D call TRBD1 (6 bases). Trimming stripped 5 bases from V and 2 bases from J, with 13 bases between. CDR3 length equals 15 residues. Germline V lookup: CDR1 LNHDA, CDR2 SQIVND (reference sequence).

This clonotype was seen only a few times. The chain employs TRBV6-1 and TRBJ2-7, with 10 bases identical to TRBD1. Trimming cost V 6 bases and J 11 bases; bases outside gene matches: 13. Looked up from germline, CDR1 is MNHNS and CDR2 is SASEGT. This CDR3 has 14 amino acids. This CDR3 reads CASRLPGQGLVEYF. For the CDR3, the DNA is TGTGCCAGCAGACTCCCGGGACAGGGGCTTGTTGAGTACTTC.

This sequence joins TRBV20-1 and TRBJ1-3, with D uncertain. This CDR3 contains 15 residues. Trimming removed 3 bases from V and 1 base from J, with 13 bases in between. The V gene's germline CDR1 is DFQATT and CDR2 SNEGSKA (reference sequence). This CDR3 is CSASRRRSSGNTIYF. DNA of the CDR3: TGCAGTGCTAGCCGAAGGAGATCATCTGGAAACACCATATATTTT.

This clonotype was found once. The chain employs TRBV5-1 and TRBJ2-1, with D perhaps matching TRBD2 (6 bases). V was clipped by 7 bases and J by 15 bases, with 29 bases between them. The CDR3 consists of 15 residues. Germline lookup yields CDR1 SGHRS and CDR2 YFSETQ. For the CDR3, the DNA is TGCGCCAGCCTGCCGACGGGACTTCATTTCATGGGCGCGTTCTTC. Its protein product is CASLPTGLHFMGAFF.

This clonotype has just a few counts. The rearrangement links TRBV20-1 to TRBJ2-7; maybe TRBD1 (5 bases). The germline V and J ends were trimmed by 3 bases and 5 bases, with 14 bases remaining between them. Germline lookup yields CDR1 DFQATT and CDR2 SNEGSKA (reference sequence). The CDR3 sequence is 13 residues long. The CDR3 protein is CSASFRASHEQYF. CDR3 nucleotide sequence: TGCAGTGCTAGTTTCAGGGCATCCCACGAGCAGTACTTC.